Listed below are T cell receptor beta chains from one sample, sequenced in a study of T-cell reconstitution after alpha-beta-depleted transplantation in children. TCRdb reanalysed the PCR reads using MiXCR and keeps one entry per CDR3 protein. The sample lists fewer than 85,000 distinct CDR3 sequences, 13% to 15% occurring once. Sequencing was performed on PBMCs, mostly from graft donor cells, taken 180 days after TCRalphabeta/CD19-depleted stem cell transplant. The source is a male patient aged 2-15 years who had a stem cell transplant for acute lymphoblastic leukemia, so the T cells may come from the graft donor. Each CDR3 is given with its conserved first and last residue. A D gene is named only where the DNA matches it firmly. The size field is filled for only some rows; it gives once, few, many or a size class.

j_gene,v_gene,d_gene,abundance,CDR3nt,CDR3aa
TRBJ1-1,TRBV20-1,.,.,TGCAGTGCTATGGAGGGAGGAATGGTGAACACTGAAGCTTTCTTT,CSAMEGGMVNTEAFF
TRBJ2-5,TRBV5-1,TRBD1,.,TGCGCCAGCAGCGCCGACAGGGGCGACGAGACCCAGTACTTC,CASSADRGDETQYF
TRBJ1-4,TRBV27,.,.,TGTGCCAGCAAAGGAGGGCTATACGAAAAACTGTTTTTT,CASKGGLYEKLFF
TRBJ2-1,TRBV20-1,TRBD2,.,TGCAGTGGACCGGGACTAGCGGGGGGGCCCACCTACAATGAGCAGTTCTTC,CSGPGLAGGPTYNEQFF
TRBJ1-4,TRBV7-9,TRBD1,.,TGTGCCAGCAGCTCGGGACAGGAGAGGGAAAAACTGTTTTTT,CASSSGQEREKLFF
TRBJ2-3,TRBV5-1,.,few,TGCGCCAGCAGCGCGATAGGACAGCCCTTCACAGATACGCAGTATTTT,CASSAIGQPFTDTQYF
TRBJ1-5,TRBV12-3/TRBV12-4,TRBD1,few,TGTGCCAGCAGTCAAAGGGGGCAGGGTGGCAATCAGCCCCAGCATTTT,CASSQRGQGGNQPQHF
TRBJ2-1,TRBV7-8,.,.,TGTGCCAGCAGCTTTCCCTTCACAGGCTCCAAGCAGTTCTTC,CASSFPFTGSKQFF
TRBJ2-1,TRBV5-1,TRBD1,.,TGCGCCAGCAGCTTGGGGACAGGGGCCAATGAGCAGTTCTTC,CASSLGTGANEQFF
TRBJ2-3,TRBV7-2,TRBD2,many,TGTGCCAGCAGCCCCTTTAGAGGGGGGACTAGCGGGACCCGGCAGTATTTT,CASSPFRGGTSGTRQYF
TRBJ1-3,TRBV5-1,.,many,TGCGCCAGCAGCCGACGGACAGCCACTGGAAACACCATATATTTT,CASSRRTATGNTIYF
TRBJ1-2,TRBV10-1,.,many,TGCGCCAGCAGTGAGTCGAGGAAGAACTATGGCTACACCTTC,CASSESRKNYGYTF
TRBJ2-7,TRBV10-3,.,.,TGTGCCATCAGTGAGTCTCGTCAGGTAGTCTCCTACGAGCAGTACTTC,CAISESRQVVSYEQYF
TRBJ1-1,TRBV5-1,TRBD1,.,TGCGCCAGCAGCGGGACAGGAGTGAACACTGAAGCTTTCTTT,CASSGTGVNTEAFF
TRBJ2-5,TRBV11-2,.,.,TGTGCCAGCAGCTTAGATAGAGGGACCAGAGAGAGCCAGTACTTC,CASSLDRGTRESQYF
TRBJ2-1,TRBV6-5,TRBD2,.,TGTGCCAGCAGCCGACTAGCGGACAATGAGCAGTTCTTC,CASSRLADNEQFF
TRBJ2-2,TRBV20-1,.,few,TGCAGTGCTCAGGGGAAAGGCGGGGAGCTGTTTTTT,CSAQGKGGELFF
TRBJ2-1,TRBV20-1,TRBD2,few,TGCAGTGCTAGTCCGGGGGGTCGGCAGTTCTTC,CSASPGGRQFF
TRBJ2-3,TRBV5-1,TRBD2,many,TGCGCCAGCAGCTTGGTAGCGGGAGGCCCAGATACGCAGTATTTT,CASSLVAGGPDTQYF
TRBJ2-7,TRBV27,.,many,TGTGCCAGCAGCCCCAGGGGTCTTTCCTACGAGCAGTACTTC,CASSPRGLSYEQYF
TRBJ2-1,TRBV20-1,.,.,TGCAGTGCTTCGGAGGGACTGGGGGTGCACAATGAGCAGTTCTTC,CSASEGLGVHNEQFF
TRBJ2-5,TRBV5-1,.,few,TGCGCCAGCAGCCCCGGGACAACTAAAGAGACCCAGTACTTC,CASSPGTTKETQYF
TRBJ2-1,TRBV5-1,.,.,TGCGCCAGCAGCTTGAGGCAGCTCTACAATGAGCAGTTCTTC,CASSLRQLYNEQFF
TRBJ1-2,TRBV20-1,TRBD1,few,TGCAGTGCTCTCCCCTGGGGACAGGGGGCGGATGGCTACACCTTC,CSALPWGQGADGYTF
TRBJ2-1,TRBV28,TRBD2,once,TGTGCCAGCAGTTTAAGTAGCGGGAGAAGGCAGTTCTTC,CASSLSSGRRQFF
TRBJ2-2,TRBV6-5,.,.,TGTGCCAGCAGTTACATAAGGCCTCCGAACACCGGGGAGCTGTTTTTT,CASSYIRPPNTGELFF
TRBJ2-7,TRBV5-6,TRBD1,few,TGTGCCAGCAGCTTTGCCGGCAACAGGGGATCCTACGAGCAGTACTTC,CASSFAGNRGSYEQYF
TRBJ2-1,TRBV7-9,TRBD2,.,TGTGCCAGCAGCTTACTAGCGGGAGCTGACAATGAGCAGTTCTTC,CASSLLAGADNEQFF
TRBJ2-5,TRBV11-2,TRBD2,.,TGTGCCAGCAGCCAATGGGGGGGGATGCAAGAGACCCAGTACTTC,CASSQWGGMQETQYF
TRBJ1-1,TRBV6-5,.,few,TGTGCCAGCAGTTACTCAATCTACATGGGTTTGGGTGAAGCTTTCTTT,CASSYSIYMGLGEAFF
TRBJ2-1,TRBV7-2,.,few,TGTGCCAGCAGCCTAAGAGGGGATGAGCAGTTCTTC,CASSLRGDEQFF
TRBJ2-1,TRBV20-1,.,many,TGCAGTGCTAGGGCCAGGGGGGACAATGAGCAGTTCTTC,CSARARGDNEQFF
TRBJ1-1,TRBV11-2,.,few,TGTGCCAGCAGCCACCGGAGGAGGGGGAGGATCCCGAACACTGAAGCTTTCTTT,CASSHRRRGRIPNTEAFF
TRBJ2-6,TRBV20-1,.,few,TGCAGTGTCCCGCTCGGGGCCAACGTCCTGACTTTC,CSVPLGANVLTF
TRBJ2-2,TRBV7-2,.,few,TGTGCCAGCAGCTTAGCACCCAGCGCCGGGGAGCTGTTTTTT,CASSLAPSAGELFF
TRBJ1-2,TRBV9,.,many,TGTGCCAGCAGCGCTGGACAGGGCTACACCTTC,CASSAGQGYTF
TRBJ2-2,TRBV12-3/TRBV12-4,.,.,TGTGCCAGCAGTTTTCCCGGCAGGGGGGTATCGGGGGAGCTGTTTTTT,CASSFPGRGVSGELFF
TRBJ2-7,TRBV12-3/TRBV12-4,.,.,TGTGCCAGCAGCACAGGGAAATCAGCCTACGAGCAGTACTTC,CASSTGKSAYEQYF
TRBJ2-1,TRBV10-3,.,many,TGTGCCATCAGTGGGGTCAACGGCTCCTACAATGAGCAGTTCTTC,CAISGVNGSYNEQFF
TRBJ2-5,TRBV20-1,.,.,TGCAGTGCCCGAAGGGAAGAGACCCAGTACTTC,CSARREETQYF
TRBJ2-7,TRBV28,.,.,TGTGCCAGCGAAGGCACGGTGGAGTACGAGCAGTACTTC,CASEGTVEYEQYF
TRBJ2-2,TRBV6-5,.,few,TGTGCCAGCAGTTACTCGGGGAACACCGGGGAGCTGTTTTTT,CASSYSGNTGELFF
TRBJ2-6,TRBV6-6,.,many,TGTGCCAGCAGTTACAATGGGGATTTTCTGATTTCCCGCTCTGGGGCCAACGTCCTGACTTTC,CASSYNGDFLISRSGANVLTF
TRBJ1-2,TRBV29-1,.,.,TGCAGCGTTGAAGTAGCCCCGGGACGGGGCTACACCTTC,CSVEVAPGRGYTF
TRBJ2-1,TRBV9,.,.,TGTGCCAGCAGCGTGGAGCGGGCCTCCTACAATGAGCAGTTCTTC,CASSVERASYNEQFF
TRBJ1-4,TRBV6-4,.,once,TGTGCCAGCAGTAGGTCGCGGAATGAAAAACTGTTTTTT,CASSRSRNEKLFF
TRBJ2-7,TRBV12-3/TRBV12-4,.,many,TGTGCCAGCAGTTGGGAGCGGAGCTCCCCCTACGAGCAGTACTTC,CASSWERSSPYEQYF
TRBJ2-1,TRBV7-2,TRBD1,few,TGTGCCAGCAGCGGCAGACAGGGGAACAATGAGCAGTTCTTC,CASSGRQGNNEQFF
TRBJ1-2,TRBV20-1,.,.,TGCAGTGCTAGTAACCTTCTGTATGGCTACACCTTC,CSASNLLYGYTF
TRBJ2-7,TRBV24-1,TRBD1,few,TGTGCCACCAGTGATCCACGCTCGACAGGGTTGTACGAGCAGTACTTC,CATSDPRSTGLYEQYF
TRBJ1-1,TRBV27,.,.,TGTGCCAGCAGTTTCCTGGCCTACATGAACACTGAAGCTTTCTTT,CASSFLAYMNTEAFF
TRBJ1-2,TRBV18,.,.,TGTGCCAGCTCGCGCGGTCGTGTGAGGACGGGGTTCGGCTACACCTTC,CASSRGRVRTGFGYTF
TRBJ2-7,TRBV12-3/TRBV12-4,TRBD1,many,TGTGCCAGCAGTCTGACAGGGTTTCGGCAGTACTTC,CASSLTGFRQYF
TRBJ2-4,TRBV5-4,TRBD1,.,TGTGCCAGCAGCCCGGGGACAGGGGGCCGAAACATTCAGTACTTC,CASSPGTGGRNIQYF
TRBJ1-2,TRBV29-1,TRBD1,many,TGCAGCGCGGAAGGACAGGGAAATAACTATGGCTACACCTTC,CSAEGQGNNYGYTF
TRBJ2-7,TRBV5-1,.,.,TGCGCCAGCAGCTTGGTTGGTTCCTACGAGCAGTACTTC,CASSLVGSYEQYF
TRBJ2-7,TRBV10-3,.,.,TGTGCCATCGCGCTGGGTAGCACCCGCCCCCCTACCTACGAGCAGTACTTC,CAIALGSTRPPTYEQYF
TRBJ2-1,TRBV20-1,.,few,TGCAGTGCTTCCGGGACAGGGGCGAGCGGGAGGAGTTCCTACAATGAGCAGTTCTTC,CSASGTGASGRSSYNEQFF